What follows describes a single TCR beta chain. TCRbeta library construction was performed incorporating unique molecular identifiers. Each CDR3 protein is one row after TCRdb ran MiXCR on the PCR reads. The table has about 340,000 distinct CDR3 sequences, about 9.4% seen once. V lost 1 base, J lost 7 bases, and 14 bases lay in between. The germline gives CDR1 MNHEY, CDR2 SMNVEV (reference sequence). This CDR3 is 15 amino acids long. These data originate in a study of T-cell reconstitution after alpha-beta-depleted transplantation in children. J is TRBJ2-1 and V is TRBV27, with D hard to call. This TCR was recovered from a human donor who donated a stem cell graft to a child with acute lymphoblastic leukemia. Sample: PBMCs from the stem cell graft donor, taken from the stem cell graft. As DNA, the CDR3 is TGTGCCAGCAGTTTATTCCTAGGCCCCTTGAATGAGCAGTTCTTC. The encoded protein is CASSLFLGPLNEQFF.